This T cell receptor (beta chain) is from a study of blood T cell repertoires in COVID-19. CDR1 SQVTM and CDR2 ANQGSEA come from the germline V gene. The CDR3 extends over 13 amino acids. V shed 6 bases, J shed 3 bases, and the junction held 7 bases outside the gene matches. Sequencing used immunoSEQ multiplex PCR; TCRdb keeps in-frame clones, though not all of them. The sample has about 180,000 clones; over 80% are singletons. The chain is built from TRBV29-1 and TRBJ1-1; 7 bases are a match to TRBD1. The specimen was peripheral blood. The receptor comes from a woman aged 40 to 55 with COVID-19, enrolled during active disease. The CDR3: CSVATGQDTEAFF. The CDR3, as DNA: TGCAGCGTGGCGACAGGGCAGGACACTGAAGCTTTCTTT.